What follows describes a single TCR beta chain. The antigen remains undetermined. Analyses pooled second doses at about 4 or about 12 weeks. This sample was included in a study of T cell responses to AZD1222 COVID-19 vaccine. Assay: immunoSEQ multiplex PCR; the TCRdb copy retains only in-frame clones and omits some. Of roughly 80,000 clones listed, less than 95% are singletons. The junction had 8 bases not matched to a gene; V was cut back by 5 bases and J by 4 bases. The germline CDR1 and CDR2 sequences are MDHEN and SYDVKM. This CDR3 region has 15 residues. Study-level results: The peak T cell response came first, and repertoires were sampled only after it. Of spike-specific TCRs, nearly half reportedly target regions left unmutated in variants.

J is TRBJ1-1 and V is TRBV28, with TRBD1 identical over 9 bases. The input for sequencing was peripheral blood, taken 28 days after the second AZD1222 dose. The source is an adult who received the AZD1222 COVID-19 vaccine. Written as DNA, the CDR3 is TGTGCCAGCAGTCGCACAGGGGGCTTGGGCACTGAAGCTTTCTTT. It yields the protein CASSRTGGLGTEAFF.